These T cell receptor beta chains were read from a single sample in a study of T cells in Graves' hyperthyroidism and ophthalmopathy. TCRdb passed the multiplex PCR reads through MiXCR, listing each CDR3 protein once. The sample has hundreds of thousands of distinct CDR3 sequences; around 13% are singletons. Source material: blood. These receptors were collected from a woman younger than 30 with Graves' hyperthyroidism. The CDR3 runs from the conserved cysteine through the conserved F or W. The D gene is left open where the match is weak. The size field is filled for only some rows; it gives once, few, many or a size class.

j_call | d_call | v_call | clone_size | cdr3_aa | cdr3_nt
TRBJ2-3 | TRBD2 | TRBV30 | many | CAWTVGGSTDTQYF | TGTGCCTGGACAGTGGGGGGGAGCACAGATACGCAGTATTTT
TRBJ2-3 | TRBD2 | TRBV7-3 | many | CASSPFGTSGSTDTQYF | TGTGCCAGCAGCCCCTTCGGGACTAGCGGGAGTACAGATACGCAGTATTTT
TRBJ2-3 | TRBD2 | TRBV20-1 | many | CSARISGSDTQYF | TGCAGTGCTAGAATCAGCGGGAGTGATACGCAGTATTTT
TRBJ1-1 | NA | TRBV30 | many | CAWRRGNTEAFF | TGTGCCTGGAGACGAGGGAACACTGAAGCTTTCTTT
TRBJ2-2 | NA | TRBV29-1 | NA | CSVEVDWRELFF | TGCAGCGTTGAAGTCGACTGGCGGGAGCTGTTTTTT
TRBJ2-2 | NA | TRBV29-1 | many | CSVEDGGRNTGELFF | TGCAGCGTTGAAGACGGGGGACGGAACACCGGGGAGCTGTTTTTT
TRBJ1-3 | NA | TRBV6-1 | NA | CASSGTVFQGRGNTIYF | TGTGCCAGCAGTGGTACCGTGTTTCAGGGGCGTGGAAACACCATATATTTT
TRBJ1-1 | NA | TRBV12-3/TRBV12-4 | many | CASSVVYGNTEAFF | TGTGCCAGCAGTGTCGTCTACGGTAACACTGAAGCTTTCTTT
TRBJ2-1 | NA | TRBV9 | NA | CASSVVPTSYNEQFF | TGTGCCAGCAGCGTAGTTCCCACCTCCTACAATGAGCAGTTCTTC
TRBJ2-1 | TRBD2 | TRBV6-1 | few | CASRRTSGGDNEQFF | TGTGCCAGCAGGCGGACTAGCGGGGGTGACAATGAGCAGTTCTTC
TRBJ2-4 | NA | TRBV11-3 | NA | CASSFPERATDFIAKNIQYF | TGTGCCAGCAGCTTTCCAGAAAGAGCGACAGATTTTATAGCCAAAAACATTCAGTACTTC
TRBJ1-1 | TRBD1 | TRBV4-3 | once | CASSQDSRGQAEAFF | TGCGCCAGCAGCCAAGATAGCAGGGGGCAGGCTGAAGCTTTCTTT
TRBJ2-1 | NA | TRBV7-6 | many | CASSLVASRKNEQFF | TGTGCCAGCAGCTTAGTGGCTAGCAGAAAGAATGAGCAGTTCTTC
TRBJ2-3 | TRBD2 | TRBV12-3/TRBV12-4 | many | CASSLGTSGSPGTQYF | TGTGCCAGCAGTTTAGGGACTAGCGGGAGCCCAGGTACGCAGTATTTT
TRBJ2-1 | NA | TRBV19 | NA | CASSPGRSRDEQFF | TGTGCCAGTAGCCCGGGACGCTCCAGGGACGAGCAGTTCTTC